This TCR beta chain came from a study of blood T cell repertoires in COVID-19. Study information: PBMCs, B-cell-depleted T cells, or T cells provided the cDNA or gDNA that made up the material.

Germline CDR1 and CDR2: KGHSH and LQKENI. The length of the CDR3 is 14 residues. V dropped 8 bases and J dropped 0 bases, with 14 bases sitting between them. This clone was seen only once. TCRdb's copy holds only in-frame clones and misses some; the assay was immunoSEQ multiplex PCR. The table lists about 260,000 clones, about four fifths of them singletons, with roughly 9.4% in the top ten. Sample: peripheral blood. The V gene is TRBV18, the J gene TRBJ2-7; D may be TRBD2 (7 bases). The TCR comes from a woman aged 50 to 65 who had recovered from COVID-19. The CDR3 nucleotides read TGTGCCAGCACAGGGACTACGAGCTCCTACGAGCAGTACTTC. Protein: CASTGTTSSYEQYF.